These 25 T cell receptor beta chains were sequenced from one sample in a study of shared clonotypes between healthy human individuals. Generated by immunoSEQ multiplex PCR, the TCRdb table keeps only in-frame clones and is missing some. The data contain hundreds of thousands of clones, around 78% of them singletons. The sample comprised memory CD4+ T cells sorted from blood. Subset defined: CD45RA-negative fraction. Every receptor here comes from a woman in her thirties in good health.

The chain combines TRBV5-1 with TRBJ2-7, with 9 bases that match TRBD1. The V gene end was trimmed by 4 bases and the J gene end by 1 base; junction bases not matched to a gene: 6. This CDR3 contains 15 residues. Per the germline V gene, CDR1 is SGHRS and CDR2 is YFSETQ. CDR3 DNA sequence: TGCGCCAGCAGCCCGGGCGGGACAGGGTCCTACGAGCAGTACTTC. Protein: CASSPGGTGSYEQYF. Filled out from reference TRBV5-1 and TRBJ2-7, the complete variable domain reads KAGVTQTPRYLIKTRGQQVTLSCSPISGHRSVSWYQQTPGQGLQFLFEYFSETQRNKGNFPGRFSGRQFSNSRSEMNVSTLELGDSALYLCASSPGGTGSYEQYFGPGTRLTVT.

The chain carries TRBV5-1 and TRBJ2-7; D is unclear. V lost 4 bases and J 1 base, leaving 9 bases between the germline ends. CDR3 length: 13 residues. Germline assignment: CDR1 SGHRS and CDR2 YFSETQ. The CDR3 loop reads CASSQLNSYEQYF. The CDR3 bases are TGCGCCAGCAGCCAGCTTAATTCCTACGAGCAGTACTTC.

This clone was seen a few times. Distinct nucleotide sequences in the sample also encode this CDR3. CDR3 coding DNA: TGCAGCGTTGACAGGGGACACACCGGGGAGCTGTTTTTT. It codes for CSVDRGHTGELFF. The chain has TRBV29-1 and TRBJ2-2, with a possible D match to TRBD1 (6 bases). The germline V gene has CDR1 SQVTM and CDR2 ANQGSEA. The CDR3 runs 13 residues. V was clipped by 3 bases and J by 3 bases, with 8 bases between them.

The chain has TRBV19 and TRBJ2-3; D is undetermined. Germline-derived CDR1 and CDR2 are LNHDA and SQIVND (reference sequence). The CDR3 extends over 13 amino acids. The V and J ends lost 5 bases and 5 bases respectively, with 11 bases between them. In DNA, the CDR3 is TGTGCCAGTAGTTCCGGATGGGGAGATACGCAGTATTTT. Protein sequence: CASSSGWGDTQYF.

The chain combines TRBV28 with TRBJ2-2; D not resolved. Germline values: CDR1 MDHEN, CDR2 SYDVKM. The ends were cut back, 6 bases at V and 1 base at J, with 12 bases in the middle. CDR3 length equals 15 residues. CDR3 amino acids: CASSRLGMNTGELFF. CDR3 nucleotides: TGTGCCAGCAGCCGGCTCGGTATGAACACCGGGGAGCTGTTTTTT. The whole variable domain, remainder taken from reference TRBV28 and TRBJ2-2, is DVKVTQSSRYLVKRTGEKVFLECVQDMDHENMFWYRQDPGLGLRLIYFSYDVKMKEKGDIPEGYSVSREKKERFSLILESASTNQTSMYLCASSRLGMNTGELFFGEGSRLTVL.

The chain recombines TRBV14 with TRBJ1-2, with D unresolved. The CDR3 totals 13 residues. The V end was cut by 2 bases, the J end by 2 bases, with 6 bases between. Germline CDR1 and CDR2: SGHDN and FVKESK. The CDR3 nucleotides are TGTGCCAGCAGCCAAAATCAGAACTATGGCTACACCTTC. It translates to CASSQNQNYGYTF.

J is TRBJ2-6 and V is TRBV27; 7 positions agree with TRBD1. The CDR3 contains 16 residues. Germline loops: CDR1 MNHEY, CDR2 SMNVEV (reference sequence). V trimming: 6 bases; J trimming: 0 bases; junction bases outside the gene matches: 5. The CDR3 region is CASRSGTASGANVLTF. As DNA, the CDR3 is TGTGCCAGCAGGTCCGGGACAGCCTCTGGGGCCAACGTCCTGACTTTC.

CDR3 in DNA: TGTGCCATCAGAAACGAAATTGCAGGAGGCTACACCTTC. Translation: CAIRNEIAGGYTF. V is TRBV10-3 and J is TRBJ1-2, with D uncertain. CDR1 ENHRY and CDR2 SYGVKD come from the germline V gene. This CDR3 has 13 residues. V dropped 6 bases and J dropped 8 bases, with 16 bases sitting between them.

This CDR3 is CASSRDSGAGTEAFF. Written as DNA, the CDR3 is TGTGCCAGCAGTCGGGACAGTGGGGCTGGGACTGAAGCTTTCTTT. The rearrangement uses TRBV6-5 and TRBJ1-1; 7 bases fit TRBD1. The CDR3 loop spans 15 amino acids. Per the germline V gene, CDR1 is MNHEY and CDR2 is SVGAGI. V gave up 5 bases and J gave up 5 bases; unmatched junction bases: 11.

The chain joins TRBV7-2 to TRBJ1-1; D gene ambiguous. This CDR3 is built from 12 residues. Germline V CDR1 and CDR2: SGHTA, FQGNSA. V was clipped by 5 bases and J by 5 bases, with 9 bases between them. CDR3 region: CASSPYRTEAFF. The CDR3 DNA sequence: TGTGCCAGCAGCCCTTACAGAACTGAAGCTTTCTTT. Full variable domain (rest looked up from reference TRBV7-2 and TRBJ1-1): GAGVSQSPSNKVTEKGKDVELRCDPISGHTALYWYRQSLGQGLEFLIYFQGNSAPDKSGLPSDRFSAERTGGSVSTLTIQRTQQEDSAVYLCASSPYRTEAFFGQGTRLTVV.

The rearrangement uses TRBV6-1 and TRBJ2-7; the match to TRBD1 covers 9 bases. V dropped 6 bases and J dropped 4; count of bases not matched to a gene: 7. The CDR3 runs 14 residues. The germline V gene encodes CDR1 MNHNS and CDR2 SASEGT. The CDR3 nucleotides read TGTGCCAGCAGGCCTCCGGGACAGGGTTACGAGCAGTACTTC. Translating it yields CASRPPGQGYEQYF.

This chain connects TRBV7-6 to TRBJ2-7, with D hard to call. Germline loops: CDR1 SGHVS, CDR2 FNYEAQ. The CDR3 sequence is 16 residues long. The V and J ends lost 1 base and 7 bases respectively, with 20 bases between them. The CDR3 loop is CASSLGPPQEGEEQYF. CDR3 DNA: TGTGCCAGCAGCTTAGGTCCCCCCCAAGAAGGTGAGGAGCAGTACTTC. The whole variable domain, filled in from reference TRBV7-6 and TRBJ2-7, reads GAGVSQSPRYKVTKRGQDVALRCDPISGHVSLYWYRQALGQGPEFLTYFNYEAQQDKSGLPNDRFSAERPEGSISTLTIQRTEQRDSAMYRCASSLGPPQEGEEQYFGPGTRLTVT.

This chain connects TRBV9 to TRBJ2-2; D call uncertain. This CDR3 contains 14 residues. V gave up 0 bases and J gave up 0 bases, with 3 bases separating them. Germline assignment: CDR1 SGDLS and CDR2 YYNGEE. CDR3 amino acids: CASSVASNTGELFF. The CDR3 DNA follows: TGTGCCAGCAGCGTAGCATCGAACACCGGGGAGCTGTTTTTT.

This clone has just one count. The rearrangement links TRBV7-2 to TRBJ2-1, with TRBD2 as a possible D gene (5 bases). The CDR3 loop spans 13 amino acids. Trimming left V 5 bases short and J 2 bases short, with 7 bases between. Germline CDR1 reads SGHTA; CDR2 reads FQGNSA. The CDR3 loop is CASSTGTYNEQFF. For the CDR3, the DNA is TGTGCCAGCAGCACCGGGACCTACAATGAGCAGTTCTTC.

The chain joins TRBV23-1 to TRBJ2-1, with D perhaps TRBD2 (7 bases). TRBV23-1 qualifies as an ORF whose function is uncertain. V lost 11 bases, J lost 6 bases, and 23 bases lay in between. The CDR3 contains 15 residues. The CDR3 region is CARPRRGAEVNEQFF. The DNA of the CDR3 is TGCGCCCGCCCCCGACGGGGGGCAGAGGTCAATGAGCAGTTCTTC.

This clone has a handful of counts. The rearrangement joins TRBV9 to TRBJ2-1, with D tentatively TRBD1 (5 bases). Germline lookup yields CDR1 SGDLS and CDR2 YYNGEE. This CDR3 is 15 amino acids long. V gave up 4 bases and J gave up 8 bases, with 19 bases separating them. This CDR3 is CASSSRQPSWDEQFF. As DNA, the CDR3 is TGTGCCAGCAGCTCGCGACAGCCCTCTTGGGATGAGCAGTTCTTC.

The CDR3 loop is CASSLLSVAEHSYEQYF. The CDR3 coding sequence is TGTGCCAGCAGCTTGCTCTCCGTAGCGGAACACTCCTACGAGCAGTACTTC. The chain joins TRBV5-6 to TRBJ2-7; a weak D match, TRBD2 (6 bases). V lost 1 base and J lost 0, with 17 bases in between. The CDR3 spans 17 residues. Germline-derived CDR1 and CDR2 are SGHDT and YYEEEE. The complete variable domain, with remaining parts taken from reference TRBV5-6 and TRBJ2-7, reads DAGVTQSPTHLIKTRGQQVTLRCSPKSGHDTVSWYQQALGQGPQFIFQYYEEEERQRGNFPDRFSGHQFPNYSSELNVNALLLGDSALYLCASSLLSVAEHSYEQYFGPGTRLTVT.

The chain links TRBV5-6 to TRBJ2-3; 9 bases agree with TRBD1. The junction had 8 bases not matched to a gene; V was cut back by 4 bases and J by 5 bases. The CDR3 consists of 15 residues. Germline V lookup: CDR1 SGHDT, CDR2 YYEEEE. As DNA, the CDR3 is TGTGCCAGCAGCGGCACAGGGGGCGCGGGAGATACGCAGTATTTT. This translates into CASSGTGGAGDTQYF.

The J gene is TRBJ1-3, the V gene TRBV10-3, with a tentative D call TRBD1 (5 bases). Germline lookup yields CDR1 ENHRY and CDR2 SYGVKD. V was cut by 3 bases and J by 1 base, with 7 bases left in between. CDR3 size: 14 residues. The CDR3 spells CAISEQVSGNTIYF. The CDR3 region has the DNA TGTGCCATCAGTGAACAGGTTTCTGGAAACACCATATATTTT.

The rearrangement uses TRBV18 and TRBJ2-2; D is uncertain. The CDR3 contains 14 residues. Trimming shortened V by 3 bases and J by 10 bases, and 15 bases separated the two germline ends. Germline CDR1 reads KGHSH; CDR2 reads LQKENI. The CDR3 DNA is TGTGCCAGCTCACCTATCCTGGGCAGTGAGGAGCTGTTTTTT. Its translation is CASSPILGSEELFF. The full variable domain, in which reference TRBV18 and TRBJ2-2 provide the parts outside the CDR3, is NAGVMQNPRHLVRRRGQEARLRCSPMKGHSHVYWYRQLPEEGLKFMVYLQKENIIDESGMPKERFSAEFPKEGPSILRIQQVVRGDSAAYFCASSPILGSEELFFGEGSRLTVL.

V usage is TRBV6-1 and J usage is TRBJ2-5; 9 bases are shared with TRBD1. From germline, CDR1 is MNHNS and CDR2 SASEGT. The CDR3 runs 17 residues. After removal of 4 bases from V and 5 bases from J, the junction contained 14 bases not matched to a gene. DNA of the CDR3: TGTGCCAGCAGTGTTCTCCCACCCGGGACAGGGAGGGAGACCCAGTACTTC. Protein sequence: CASSVLPPGTGRETQYF.

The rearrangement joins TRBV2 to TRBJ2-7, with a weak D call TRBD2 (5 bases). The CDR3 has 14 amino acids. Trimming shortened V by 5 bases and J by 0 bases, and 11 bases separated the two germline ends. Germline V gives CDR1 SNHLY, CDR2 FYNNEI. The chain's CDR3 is CASSFRTDSYEQYF. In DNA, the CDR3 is TGTGCCAGCAGTTTTCGGACTGACTCCTACGAGCAGTACTTC.

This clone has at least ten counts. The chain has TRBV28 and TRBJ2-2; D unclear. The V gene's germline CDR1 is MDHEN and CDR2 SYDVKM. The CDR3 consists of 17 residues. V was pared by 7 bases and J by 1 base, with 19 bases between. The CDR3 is CASTLSFGAKNTGELFF. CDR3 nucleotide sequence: TGTGCCAGCACTCTATCTTTCGGAGCGAAGAACACCGGGGAGCTGTTTTTT.

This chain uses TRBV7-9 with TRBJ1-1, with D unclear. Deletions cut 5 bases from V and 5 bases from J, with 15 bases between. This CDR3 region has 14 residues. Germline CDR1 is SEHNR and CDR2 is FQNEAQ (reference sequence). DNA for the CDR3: TGTGCCAGCAGCCAGGAGGGTGGGCGGACTGAAGCTTTCTTT. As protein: CASSQEGGRTEAFF.

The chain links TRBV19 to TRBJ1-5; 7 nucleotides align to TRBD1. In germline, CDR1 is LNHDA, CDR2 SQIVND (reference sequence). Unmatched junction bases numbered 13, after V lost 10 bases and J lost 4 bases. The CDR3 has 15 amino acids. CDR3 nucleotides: TGTGCCACTAATGACAGGGCAGCCTCGAATCAGCCCCAGCATTTT. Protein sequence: CATNDRAASNQPQHF.